This record looks at one T cell receptor beta chain sequence and its context. Its antigen is undetermined. With 0 bases removed from V and 7 bases from J, the gap between germline ends came to 12 bases. Germline CDR1 reads MNHNY; CDR2 reads SVGAGI (reference sequence). The CDR3 loop spans 14 amino acids. This entry comes from a study of T cell repertoires in cytomegalovirus infection. About the research overall: Based on public TCR beta signatures, there were indications of CMV infection and of a matching HLA type.

TCRdb passed the reads through MiXCR, listing each CDR3 protein once. The profile covers 70,000 to 95,000 distinct CDR3 sequences, with over 25% appearing a single time and less than 75% taken by the ten largest. Here the sequenced sample was CD8+ T cells from cultured PBMCs, taken from culture after CMV antigen stimulation. This TCR was recovered from a human donor in good health (CMV status not recorded). Some clones in this sample may be carry-over from other donors' samples. The chain is built from TRBV6-6 and TRBJ1-1; no clear D gene. The CDR3 bases are TGTGCCAGCAGTTACTCGGGCTCAGGACGTGAAGCTTTCTTT. Translated: CASSYSGSGREAFF.